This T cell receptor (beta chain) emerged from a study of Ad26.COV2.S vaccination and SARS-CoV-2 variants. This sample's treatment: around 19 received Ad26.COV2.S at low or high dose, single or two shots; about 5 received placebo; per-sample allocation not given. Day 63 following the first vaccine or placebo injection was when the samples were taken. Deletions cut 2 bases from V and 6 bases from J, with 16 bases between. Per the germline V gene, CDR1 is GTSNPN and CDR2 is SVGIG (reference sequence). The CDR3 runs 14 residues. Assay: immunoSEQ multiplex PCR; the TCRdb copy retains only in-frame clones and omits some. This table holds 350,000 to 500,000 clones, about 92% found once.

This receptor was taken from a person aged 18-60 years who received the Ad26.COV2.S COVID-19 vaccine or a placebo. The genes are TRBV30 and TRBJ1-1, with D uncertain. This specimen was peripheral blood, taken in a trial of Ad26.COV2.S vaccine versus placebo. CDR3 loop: CAWSIPESHPEAFF. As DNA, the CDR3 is TGTGCCTGGAGTATCCCGGAATCTCACCCTGAAGCTTTCTTT.